These 12 T cell receptor beta chains originate from one sample sequenced in a study of CD8 T cells in ankylosing spondylitis. Study results and caveats: What seemed typical of ankylosing spondylitis blood was a TCR beta motif built from 8 or 9 highly homologous variants.

Which antigens these TCRs recognize remains unknown. TCRdb processed the 5' RACE reads anew with MiXCR; each CDR3 protein has one entry. The data show a few hundred thousand distinct CDR3 sequences, 6.5% to 10% seen once. Sequenced input: blood, either unsorted or a sorted T cell fraction (not recorded which). All receptors come from a male donor with ankylosing spondylitis.

This clonotype was seen at least ten times. The V gene is TRBV29-1, the J gene TRBJ2-5; 7 bases map to TRBD1. This CDR3 comprises 13 residues. In germline, CDR1 is SQVTM, CDR2 ANQGSEA. V trimming: 7 bases; J trimming: 3 bases; junction bases outside the gene matches: 8. The CDR3 DNA sequence: TGCAGCGCCGACAGGGACCCCGAAGAGACCCAGTACTTC. Its protein product is CSADRDPEETQYF.

This chain connects TRBV5-1 to TRBJ1-6; unclear D gene. This CDR3 has 15 residues. Trimming removed 4 bases at V and 7 bases at J, with 15 bases between. The V gene's germline CDR1 is SGHRS and CDR2 YFSETQ. This CDR3 reads CASSPMIDGNSPLHF. The CDR3 bases are TGCGCCAGCAGCCCCATGATCGACGGGAATTCACCCCTCCACTTT.

The chain is built from TRBV27 and TRBJ2-7, with TRBD2 identical over 9 bases. The CDR3 is 15 amino acids. Unmatched junction bases numbered 9, after V lost 5 bases and J lost 4 bases. CDR1 and CDR2 (germline): MNHEY, SMNVEV (reference sequence). The DNA for the CDR3 is TGTGCCAGCAGTCCCACTAGCGGGCGGGGATACGAGCAGTACTTC. It specifies CASSPTSGRGYEQYF.

The genes are TRBV6-1 and TRBJ2-1, with a possible D match to TRBD1 (6 bases). Trimming shortened V by 6 bases and J by 7 bases, and 16 bases separated the two germline ends. The CDR3 covers 14 residues. Germline V CDR1 and CDR2: MNHNS, SASEGT. The CDR3 DNA follows: TGTGCCAGCAGCTCCGGGGCAGGGGTAAATGAGCAGTTCTTC. Translated: CASSSGAGVNEQFF.

The V call is TRBV12-3 or TRBV12-4, the J call TRBJ2-7; TRBD1 matches 10 bases. The CDR3 covers 15 residues. The J segment lost 3 bases and the V segment lost 6 bases, leaving 8 bases of the junction unmatched. The DNA of the CDR3 is TGTGCCAGCAGGAAGGACAGGGGGATCCACTACGAGCAGTACTTC. Protein product: CASRKDRGIHYEQYF.

This clonotype was picked up many times. The V gene is TRBV9, the J gene TRBJ2-1; D perhaps matches TRBD1 (6 bases). CDR1 and CDR2 (germline): SGDLS, YYNGEE. V lost 0 bases to trimming and J lost 9 bases, with 13 bases between them. The CDR3 extends over 14 amino acids. The DNA of the CDR3 is TGTGCCAGCAGCGTAGAATACAGGGCCGGTGAGCAGTTCTTC. This codes for CASSVEYRAGEQFF. Full variable domain (outside the CDR3, taken from reference TRBV9 and TRBJ2-1): DSGVTQTPKHLITATGQRVTLRCSPRSGDLSVYWYQQSLDQGLQFLIQYYNGEERAKGNILERFSAQQFPDLHSELNLSSLELGDSALYFCASSVEYRAGEQFFGPGTRLTVL.

The J gene is TRBJ1-5, the V gene TRBV12-3 or TRBV12-4; D might be TRBD1 (5 bases). V lost 3 bases and J 3 bases, leaving 9 bases between the germline ends. The CDR3 contains 14 residues. CDR3 in amino acids: CASSFAGHNQPQHF. DNA for the CDR3: TGTGCCAGCAGTTTTGCAGGGCACAATCAGCCCCAGCATTTT.

The V and J genes are TRBV12-3 or TRBV12-4 and TRBJ1-2, with 8 positions matching TRBD1. V lost 5 bases to trimming and J lost 5 bases; unmatched junction nucleotides: 16. This CDR3 is 17 amino acids long. The DNA of the CDR3 is TGTGCCAGCAGTCCAGGGGACAGGCGTGTTTCGGGGTATGGCTACACCTTC. It yields the protein CASSPGDRRVSGYGYTF.

This chain uses TRBV18 with TRBJ2-7, with 8 bases that match TRBD2. V lost 2 bases to trimming and J lost 2 bases; unmatched junction nucleotides: 5. Germline V gene lookup returns CDR1 KGHSH and CDR2 LQKENI. The CDR3 is 15 residues long. The CDR3 bases are TGTGCCAGCTCACCATCGATAGCGGGAACCTACGAGCAGTACTTC. This translates into CASSPSIAGTYEQYF.

This clonotype was observed many times. The genes are TRBV12-3 or TRBV12-4 and TRBJ2-1, with TRBD2 matching 9 bases. The V segment lost 6 bases and the J segment 9 bases; nucleotides outside the gene matches: 15. The CDR3 contains 16 residues. The CDR3 loop is CASRPIKAGGLPEQFF. CDR3 nucleotides: TGTGCCAGCAGACCTATTAAAGCGGGAGGTTTGCCTGAGCAGTTCTTC.

Notes on this clonotype: A read error may explain this, as a much larger clone is one base away. The rearrangement uses TRBV6-2 or TRBV6-3 and TRBJ2-2, with 10 positions matching TRBD2. V lost 4 bases, J lost 2 bases, and 7 bases stayed unmatched. The CDR3 covers 17 residues. Germline values: CDR1 MNHEY, CDR2 SVGEGT. The CDR3 sequence: CASSFGTSVTNTGELFF. The CDR3 DNA reads TGTGCCAGCAGTTTCGGGACTAGCGTGACTAACACCGGGGAGCTGTTTTTT.

In this sample, this clonotype turned up many times. The V gene is TRBV4-3, the J gene TRBJ1-1, with a tentative D call TRBD1 (5 bases). Trimming shortened V by 1 base and J by 1 base, and 13 bases separated the two germline ends. In germline, CDR1 is LGHNA, CDR2 YSLEER. This CDR3 region has 16 residues. CDR3 protein: CASSQAGVTENTEAFF. CDR3 bases: TGCGCCAGCAGCCAAGCCGGGGTGACAGAGAACACTGAAGCTTTCTTT.